The 17 T cell receptor beta chains below come from one sample, sequenced in a study of beta chain features in type 1 diabetes. Expressed TCRB transcripts were sequenced because the isolated RNA had all been reverse transcribed beforehand. Only in-frame clones appear in the TCRdb table, and some are missing; sequencing was by immunoSEQ multiplex PCR. In the table there are under 300,000 clones, about 15% of which are singletons. These receptors' targets are unknown. Overall study results and limits: Across all four CD4+ subsets, people with type 1 diabetes showed modestly shorter TCRB CDR3s.

What was sequenced was naive CD4+ T cells from blood. The receptor set was obtained from a man aged 30 to 39 with type 1 diabetes.

This clone has only a few counts. The V and J genes are TRBV2 and TRBJ2-4; maybe TRBD1 (6 bases). Germline V gives CDR1 SNHLY, CDR2 FYNNEI. V was clipped by 6 bases and J by 6 bases, with 12 bases between them. CDR3 length: 13 residues. The CDR3 sequence is CASRSTGPNIQYF. Written as DNA, the CDR3 is TGTGCCAGCAGATCGACAGGCCCAAACATTCAGTACTTC. The full variable domain, in which reference TRBV2 and TRBJ2-4 provide the parts outside the CDR3, is EPEVTQTPSHQVTQMGQEVILRCVPISNHLYFYWYRQILGQKVEFLVSFYNNEISEKSEIFDDQFSVERPDGSNFTLKIRSTKLEDSAMYFCASRSTGPNIQYFGAGTRLSVL.

This clone appeared a few times. The V call is TRBV30, the J call TRBJ2-3; 15 bases are shared with TRBD2. Germline values: CDR1 GTSNPN, CDR2 SVGIG (reference sequence). The V gene end was trimmed by 5 bases and the J gene end by 3 bases; junction bases not matched to a gene: 6. The CDR3 is 16 residues long. CDR3 region: CAWAPGLAGGTDTQYF. The CDR3 coding sequence is TGTGCCTGGGCTCCGGGACTAGCGGGAGGAACAGATACGCAGTATTTT.

The chain couples TRBV2 to TRBJ1-2; 9 bases are shared with TRBD1. CDR1 is SNHLY, CDR2 FYNNEI, per germline. V lost 6 bases and J lost 6; bases outside the gene matches: 5. This CDR3 region has 13 residues. CDR3 coding DNA: TGTGCCAGCAGCCGGCGACAGGGGGATGGCTACACCTTC. It codes for CASSRRQGDGYTF. Drawing the rest from reference TRBV2 and TRBJ1-2, the complete variable domain is EPEVTQTPSHQVTQMGQEVILRCVPISNHLYFYWYRQILGQKVEFLVSFYNNEISEKSEIFDDQFSVERPDGSNFTLKIRSTKLEDSAMYFCASSRRQGDGYTFGSGTRLTVV.

This clone turned up a few times. J is TRBJ1-1 and V is TRBV29-1; 9 bases are shared with TRBD1. The CDR3 runs 14 residues. CDR1 is SQVTM, CDR2 ANQGSEA, per germline. Unmatched junction bases numbered 11, after V lost 7 bases and J lost 5 bases. The CDR3, as DNA: TGCAGCGAACGGGACAGGGCGAAAGAGACTGAAGCTTTCTTT. Protein: CSERDRAKETEAFF.

This clone was detected only a few times. The chain recombines TRBV2 with TRBJ2-7, with D unclear. The CDR3 runs 12 residues. Deletions cut 3 bases from V and 5 bases from J, with 8 bases between. Germline lookup yields CDR1 SNHLY and CDR2 FYNNEI. The CDR3: CASSEYRDEQYF. Written as DNA, the CDR3 is TGTGCCAGCAGTGAGTATCGGGACGAGCAGTACTTC.

Points on this clone: The sample contains more than one DNA sequence encoding this CDR3. The V call is TRBV29-1, the J call TRBJ2-3, with D perhaps matching TRBD2 (6 bases). The V end was cut by 3 bases, the J end by 0 bases, with 7 bases between. This CDR3 has 13 amino acids. CDR1 is SQVTM and CDR2 is ANQGSEA in the germline V gene. Here the CDR3 reads CSVEGGSTDTQYF. In nucleotides, the CDR3 is TGCAGCGTTGAGGGGGGAAGCACAGATACGCAGTATTTT.

The chain combines TRBV5-1 with TRBJ2-6; tentatively, D is TRBD2 (6 bases). Trimming stripped 1 base from V and 2 bases from J, with 7 bases between. This CDR3 comprises 15 residues. From germline, CDR1 is SGHRS and CDR2 YFSETQ. CDR3 nucleotide sequence: TGCGCCAGCAGCTTGTGGGGGGCTGGGGCCAACGTCCTGACTTTC. Its protein product is CASSLWGAGANVLTF.

The rearrangement links TRBV19 to TRBJ1-1, with D possibly being TRBD1 (6 bases). Trimming took off 8 bases at V and 0 bases at J, with 22 bases between the two ends. The CDR3 totals 17 residues. Germline CDR1 reads LNHDA; CDR2 reads SQIVND (reference sequence). CDR3: CASEHRPPGAMNTEAFF. Here the CDR3 DNA reads TGTGCCAGTGAGCACCGACCTCCAGGGGCCATGAACACTGAAGCTTTCTTT.

This clone turned up a few times. V is TRBV5-1 and J is TRBJ2-3, with TRBD2 identical over 7 bases. Per germline, CDR1 SGHRS and CDR2 YFSETQ. The CDR3 is 15 amino acids. Trimming removed 3 bases from V and 7 bases from J; junction bases left unmatched: 11. The chain's CDR3 is CASSSLAAGGNTQYF. CDR3 DNA: TGCGCCAGCAGCTCTCTAGCGGCCGGGGGGAATACGCAGTATTTT.

This clone has only one observation. The chain recombines TRBV27 with TRBJ1-4; 7 bases map to TRBD1. With 2 bases clipped from V and 7 bases from J, the junction kept 4 bases outside the gene matches. The CDR3 is 14 residues long. From germline, CDR1 is MNHEY and CDR2 SMNVEV (reference sequence). DNA for the CDR3: TGTGCCAGCAGTTTAGACAGGGAGGTTGAAAAACTGTTTTTT. Its protein product is CASSLDREVEKLFF.

The chain has TRBV5-1 and TRBJ2-7; 9 bases are shared with TRBD1. Per germline, CDR1 SGHRS and CDR2 YFSETQ. Germline trimming cut 1 base from V and 3 bases from J; bases unmatched to any gene: 5. The CDR3 loop spans 15 amino acids. The CDR3: CASSLRSTGGYEQYF. The CDR3 region has the DNA TGCGCCAGCAGCTTGCGCTCGACAGGGGGCTACGAGCAGTACTTC.

This clone was seen a few times. The chain carries TRBV19 and TRBJ2-1; TRBD2 is a possible D gene (5 bases). Germline V lookup: CDR1 LNHDA, CDR2 SQIVND (reference sequence). This CDR3 has 18 residues. V lost 3 bases and J lost 0, with 18 bases in between. Here the CDR3 reads CASSIEGRWDTSYNEQFF. The CDR3 DNA follows: TGTGCCAGTAGTATTGAGGGAAGGTGGGATACCTCCTACAATGAGCAGTTCTTC.

The chain links TRBV11-3 to TRBJ2-5; 11 nucleotides line up with TRBD1. The germline CDR1 and CDR2 sequences are SGHNT and YENEEA. CDR3 size: 15 residues. The ends lost 5 bases at V and 3 bases at J; junction bases unmatched: 5. CDR3 nucleotides: TGTGCCAGCAGCCCGGGACAGGGGGACGAAGAGACCCAGTACTTC. It encodes CASSPGQGDEETQYF.

This clone was picked up a small number of times. The rearrangement joins TRBV15 to TRBJ1-1, with D possibly matching TRBD1 (5 bases). Trimming pared 1 base from V and 10 bases from J, leaving 19 bases between. Germline lookup yields CDR1 LNHNV and CDR2 YYDKDF (reference sequence). The length of the CDR3 is 15 residues. The CDR3 DNA follows: TGTGCCACCAGCAGAGTAGACAGCTCGCCGGGAGGAGCTTTCTTT. Translating gives CATSRVDSSPGGAFF.

The chain carries TRBV9 and TRBJ1-3; D is undetermined. This CDR3 comprises 16 residues. Germline values: CDR1 SGDLS, CDR2 YYNGEE. V shed 0 bases and J shed 2 bases, with 12 bases lying between them. The CDR3 sequence: CASSVASGLAGNTIYF. In DNA, the CDR3 is TGTGCCAGCAGCGTAGCGTCAGGCCTCGCTGGAAACACCATATATTTT.

This rearrangement joins TRBV5-1 to TRBJ2-1; 12 nucleotides align to TRBD2. The germline V gene encodes CDR1 SGHRS and CDR2 YFSETQ. With 0 bases clipped from V and 2 bases from J, the junction kept 6 bases outside the gene matches. The CDR3 extends over 18 amino acids. CDR3 amino acids: CASSLGLAGADAYNEQFF. The CDR3 DNA follows: TGCGCCAGCAGCTTGGGACTAGCGGGAGCAGACGCCTACAATGAGCAGTTCTTC. The whole variable domain, filled in from reference TRBV5-1 and TRBJ2-1, reads KAGVTQTPRYLIKTRGQQVTLSCSPISGHRSVSWYQQTPGQGLQFLFEYFSETQRNKGNFPGRFSGRQFSNSRSEMNVSTLELGDSALYLCASSLGLAGADAYNEQFFGPGTRLTVL.

This clone was seen a few times. The chain recombines TRBV25-1 with TRBJ2-3, with 9 bases matching TRBD1. V was pared by 9 bases and J by 0 bases, with 4 bases of the junction left unmatched. Germline CDR1 reads MGHDK; CDR2 reads SYGVNS. The CDR3 is made up of 14 amino acids. In nucleotides, the CDR3 is TGTGCCAGTAGGGACAGGGTCAGCACAGATACGCAGTATTTT. Translation: CASRDRVSTDTQYF.